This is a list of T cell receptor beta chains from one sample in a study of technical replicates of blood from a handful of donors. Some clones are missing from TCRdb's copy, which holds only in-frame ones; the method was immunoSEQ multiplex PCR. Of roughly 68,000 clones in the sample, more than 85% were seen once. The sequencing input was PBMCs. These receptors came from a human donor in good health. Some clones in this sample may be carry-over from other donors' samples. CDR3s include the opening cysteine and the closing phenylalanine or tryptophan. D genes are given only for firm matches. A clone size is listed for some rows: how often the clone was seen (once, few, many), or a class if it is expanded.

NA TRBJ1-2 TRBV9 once CASSVAEQNYGYTF TGTGCCAGCAGCGTAGCGGAACAGAACTATGGCTACACCTTC
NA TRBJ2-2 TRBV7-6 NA CASSLFTTNTGELFF TGTGCCAGCAGCTTATTCACGACTAACACCGGGGAGCTGTTTTTT
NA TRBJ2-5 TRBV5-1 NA CASSLGVAGDTQETQYF TGCGCCAGCAGCTTGGGGGTTGCGGGGGACACCCAAGAGACCCAGTACTTC
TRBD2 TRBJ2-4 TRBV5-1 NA CASSVLAGGSKNIQYF TGCGCCAGCAGCGTCCTAGCGGGGGGGTCCAAAAACATTCAGTACTTC
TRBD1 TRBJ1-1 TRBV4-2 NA CASSQEAGQGEAFF TGTGCCAGCAGCCAAGAGGCGGGACAGGGAGAAGCTTTCTTT
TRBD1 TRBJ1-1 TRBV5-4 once CASSSPTGGPNTEAFF TGTGCCAGCAGCTCACCGACAGGGGGACCAAACACTGAAGCTTTCTTT
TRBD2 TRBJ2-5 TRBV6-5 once CASSYSSSGGAKTQYF TGTGCCAGCAGTTACTCGTCTAGCGGGGGGGCCAAGACCCAGTACTTC
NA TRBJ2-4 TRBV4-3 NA CASSQQGAKNIQYF TGCGCCAGCAGCCAACAGGGCGCCAAAAACATTCAGTACTTC
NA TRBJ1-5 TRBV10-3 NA CAINGEGSQPQHF TGTGCCATCAACGGGGAGGGATCTCAGCCCCAGCATTTT
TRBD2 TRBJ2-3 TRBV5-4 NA CASSLGGSGPSGGDTQYF TGTGCCAGCAGCTTGGGAGGTAGCGGGCCCAGCGGAGGAGATACGCAGTATTTT
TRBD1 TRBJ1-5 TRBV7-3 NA CASSAGGNQPQHF TGTGCCAGCAGCGCAGGGGGGAATCAGCCCCAGCATTTT
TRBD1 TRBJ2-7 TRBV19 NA CASRDRSYEQYF TGTGCCAGTCGGGACAGGTCCTACGAGCAGTACTTC
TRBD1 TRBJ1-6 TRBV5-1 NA CASSRDRRWVNSPLHF TGCGCCAGCAGCAGGGACAGGCGCTGGGTAAATTCACCCCTCCACTTT
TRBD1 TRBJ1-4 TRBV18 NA CASSPADRAGEKLFF TGTGCCAGCTCACCAGCGGACAGGGCTGGAGAAAAACTGTTTTTT
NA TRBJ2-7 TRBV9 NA CASSPAAEAYEQYF TGTGCCAGCAGCCCAGCAGCGGAGGCCTACGAGCAGTACTTC
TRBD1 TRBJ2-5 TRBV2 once CASRGYRGQETQYF TGTGCCAGCAGAGGCTACAGGGGGCAAGAGACCCAGTACTTC
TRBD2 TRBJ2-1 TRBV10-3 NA CAISVVAGSNEQFF TGTGCCATCAGTGTGGTAGCGGGATCCAATGAGCAGTTCTTC
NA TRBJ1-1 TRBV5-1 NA CASSLGGTGSTEAFF TGCGCCAGCAGCTTGGGAGGCACGGGGTCCACTGAAGCTTTCTTT
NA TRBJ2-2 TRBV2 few CASSARLGELFF TGTGCCAGCAGTGCCCGACTCGGGGAGCTGTTTTTT
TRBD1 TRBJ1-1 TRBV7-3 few CASSRQGASTEAFF TGTGCCAGCTCCCGCCAGGGGGCGAGCACTGAAGCTTTCTTT
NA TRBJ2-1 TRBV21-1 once CANPGTSGGCNEQFF TGTGCCAATCCAGGGACTAGCGGGGGGTGTAATGAGCAGTTCTTC
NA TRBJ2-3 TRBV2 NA CASSAHGSSSTDTQYF TGTGCCAGCAGTGCGCACGGGTCCTCTAGCACAGATACGCAGTATTTT